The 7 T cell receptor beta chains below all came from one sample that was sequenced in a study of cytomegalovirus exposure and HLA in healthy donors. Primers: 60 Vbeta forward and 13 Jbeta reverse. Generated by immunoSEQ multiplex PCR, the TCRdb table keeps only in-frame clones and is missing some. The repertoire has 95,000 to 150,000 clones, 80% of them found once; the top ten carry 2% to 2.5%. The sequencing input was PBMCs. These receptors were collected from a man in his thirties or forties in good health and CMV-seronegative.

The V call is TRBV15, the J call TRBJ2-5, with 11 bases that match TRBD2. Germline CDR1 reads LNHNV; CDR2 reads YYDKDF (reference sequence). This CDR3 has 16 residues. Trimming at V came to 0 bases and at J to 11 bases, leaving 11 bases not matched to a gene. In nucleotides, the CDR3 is TGTGCCACCAGCAGAGATCGCCTAGCGGGGGGACGAGAGCAGTACTTC. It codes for CATSRDRLAGGREQYF.

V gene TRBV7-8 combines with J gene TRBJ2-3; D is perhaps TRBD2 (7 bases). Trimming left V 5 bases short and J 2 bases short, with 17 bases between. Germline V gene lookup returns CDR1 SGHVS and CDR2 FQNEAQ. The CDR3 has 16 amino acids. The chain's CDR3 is CASSRERGGPTDTQYF. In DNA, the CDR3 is TGTGCCAGCAGCAGGGAGAGGGGGGGGCCCACAGATACGCAGTATTTT.

CDR3 in DNA: TGTGCCAGCAGCTTGGGGCAGTTTAATTCACCCCTCCACTTT. Protein: CASSLGQFNSPLHF. V usage is TRBV5-5 and J usage is TRBJ1-6; no clear D. CDR1 and CDR2 from the germline V gene are SGHKS and YYEKEE (reference sequence). CDR3 length: 14 residues. Trimming took off 0 bases at V and 6 bases at J, with 7 bases between the two ends. The variable domain in full, with the rest retrieved from reference TRBV5-5 and TRBJ1-6, is DAGVTQSPTHLIKTRGQQVTLRCSPISGHKSVSWYQQVLGQGPQFIFQYYEKEERGRGNFPDRFSARQFPNYSSELNVNALLLGDSALYLCASSLGQFNSPLHFGNGTRLTVT.

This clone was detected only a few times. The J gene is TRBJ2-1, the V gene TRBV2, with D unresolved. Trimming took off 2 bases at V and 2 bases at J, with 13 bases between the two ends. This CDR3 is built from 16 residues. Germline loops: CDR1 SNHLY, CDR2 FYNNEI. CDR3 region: CASSETRPGAYNEQFF. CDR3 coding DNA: TGTGCCAGCAGTGAAACCCGTCCAGGCGCCTACAATGAGCAGTTCTTC. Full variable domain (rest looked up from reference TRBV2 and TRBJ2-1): EPEVTQTPSHQVTQMGQEVILRCVPISNHLYFYWYRQILGQKVEFLVSFYNNEISEKSEIFDDQFSVERPDGSNFTLKIRSTKLEDSAMYFCASSETRPGAYNEQFFGPGTRLTVL.

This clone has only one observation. The CDR3 DNA reads TGTGCCAGCAGCTTGTCGATCCCGACTCCTCACGGGAGCACCGGGGAGCTGTTTTTT. This gives the protein CASSLSIPTPHGSTGELFF. The chain is built from TRBV5-5 and TRBJ2-2; a possible D gene is TRBD2 (6 bases). This CDR3 is 19 amino acids long. Germline values: CDR1 SGHKS, CDR2 YYEKEE (reference sequence). V lost 1 base and J 4 bases, leaving 23 bases between the germline ends.

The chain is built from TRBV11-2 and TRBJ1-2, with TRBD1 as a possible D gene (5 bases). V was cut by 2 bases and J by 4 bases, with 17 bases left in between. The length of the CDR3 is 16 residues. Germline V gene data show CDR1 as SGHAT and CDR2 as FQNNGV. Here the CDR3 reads CASSLTAGGGTYGYTF. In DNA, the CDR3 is TGTGCCAGCAGCTTAACCGCCGGGGGGGGGACCTATGGCTACACCTTC.

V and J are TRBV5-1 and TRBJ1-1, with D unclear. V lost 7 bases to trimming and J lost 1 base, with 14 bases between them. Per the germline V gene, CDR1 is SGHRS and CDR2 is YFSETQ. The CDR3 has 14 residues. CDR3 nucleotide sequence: TGCGCCAGCCGCCCGCGAGCTTCGAACACTGAAGCTTTCTTT. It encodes CASRPRASNTEAFF. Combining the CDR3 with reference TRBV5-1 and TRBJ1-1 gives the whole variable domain KAGVTQTPRYLIKTRGQQVTLSCSPISGHRSVSWYQQTPGQGLQFLFEYFSETQRNKGNFPGRFSGRQFSNSRSEMNVSTLELGDSALYLCASRPRASNTEAFFGQGTRLTVV.